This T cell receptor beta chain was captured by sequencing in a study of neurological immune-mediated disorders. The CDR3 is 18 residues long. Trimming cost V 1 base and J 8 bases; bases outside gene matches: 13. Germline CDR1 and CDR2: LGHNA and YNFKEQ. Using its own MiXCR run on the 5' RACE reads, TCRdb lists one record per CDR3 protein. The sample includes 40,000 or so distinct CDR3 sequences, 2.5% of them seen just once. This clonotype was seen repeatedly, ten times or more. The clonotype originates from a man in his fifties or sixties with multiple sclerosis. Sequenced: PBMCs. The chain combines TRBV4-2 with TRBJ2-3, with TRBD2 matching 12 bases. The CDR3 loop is CASSQATSGGRMGGTQYF. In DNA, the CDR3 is TGTGCCAGCAGCCAAGCGACTAGCGGGGGCCGAATGGGGGGTACGCAGTATTTT.